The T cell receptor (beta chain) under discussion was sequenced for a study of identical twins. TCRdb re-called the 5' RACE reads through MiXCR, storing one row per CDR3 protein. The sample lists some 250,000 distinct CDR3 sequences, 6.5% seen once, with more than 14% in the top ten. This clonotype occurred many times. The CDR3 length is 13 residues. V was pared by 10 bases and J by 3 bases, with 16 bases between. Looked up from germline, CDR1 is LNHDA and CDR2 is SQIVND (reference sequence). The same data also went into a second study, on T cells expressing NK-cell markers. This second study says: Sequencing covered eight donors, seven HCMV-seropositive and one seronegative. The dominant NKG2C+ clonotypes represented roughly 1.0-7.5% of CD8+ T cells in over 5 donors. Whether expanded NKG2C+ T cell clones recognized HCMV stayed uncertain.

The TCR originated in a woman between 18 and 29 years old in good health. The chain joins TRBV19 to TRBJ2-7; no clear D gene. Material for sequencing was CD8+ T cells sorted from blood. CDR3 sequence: CATPDGAIYEQYF. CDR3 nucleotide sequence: TGTGCCACCCCGGACGGAGCAATCTACGAGCAGTACTTC. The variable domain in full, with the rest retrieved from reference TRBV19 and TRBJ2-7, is DGGITQSPKYLFRKEGQNVTLSCEQNLNHDAMYWYRQDPGQGLRLIYYSQIVNDFQKGDIAEGYSVSREKKESFPLTVTSAQKNPTAFYLCATPDGAIYEQYFGPGTRLTVT.